The clone carrying this T cell receptor beta chain was seen more than once but under ten times. Antigen unknown. Germline CDR1 reads MNHEY; CDR2 reads SVGAGI. Trimming took 5 bases from V and 7 from J, leaving 8 bases between them. The CDR3 spans 11 residues. The data were obtained in a study of response to subunit inactivated influenza vaccine. Broader study findings: It was the authors' suggestion that each seasonal influenza vaccination recruits few new T cells.

One entry per CDR3 protein, called by TCRdb with MiXCR from the RT-PCR reads. The sample consists of 500,000 to 600,000 distinct CDR3 sequences, about 12% of them appearing once. The rearrangement uses TRBV6-5 and TRBJ1-1; D gene unclear. The receptor comes from a middle-aged man who received an inactivated influenza vaccine. The specimen comprised PBMCs from blood, sampled on the day of vaccination. The CDR3 loop is CASSRMGEAFF. The CDR3 DNA is TGTGCCAGCAGTAGGATGGGTGAAGCTTTCTTT.